One and the same sample provided the 27 T cell receptor beta chains below, sequenced in a study of shared clonotypes between healthy human individuals. TCRdb keeps only in-frame clones here, not all; method: immunoSEQ multiplex PCR. The repertoire consists of 300,000 or so clones, with around 74% occurring once and the leading ten covering around a tenth. The sample comprised memory CD4+ T cells sorted from blood. Subset specified: CD45RA-negative fraction. These TCRs come from a young man in good health.

The sample holds one count of this clone. The V call is TRBV2, the J call TRBJ2-1, with unresolved D. CDR1 and CDR2 (germline): SNHLY, FYNNEI. This CDR3 region has 14 residues. V dropped 7 bases and J dropped 7 bases, with 17 bases sitting between them. In DNA form, the CDR3 reads TGTGCCAGCATGTTTGGGGAAATGGGGAATGAGCAGTTCTTC. This translates into CASMFGEMGNEQFF.

This clone was detected ten times or more. V usage is TRBV11-2 and J usage is TRBJ2-1; the match to TRBD2 covers 11 bases. The V gene's germline CDR1 is SGHAT and CDR2 FQNNGV. CDR3 length: 17 amino acids. Trimming took 5 bases from V and 4 from J; bases not matched to a gene: 10. The DNA of the CDR3 is TGTGCCAGCAGCCGACTAGCGGGACTCGGCCTATACAATGAGCAGTTCTTC. Amino acid sequence: CASSRLAGLGLYNEQFF.

This chain links TRBV18 with TRBJ2-1, with D possibly being TRBD2 (5 bases). The CDR3 extends over 16 amino acids. Between the trimmed V and J ends, which lost 5 bases and 4 bases, there was a span of 18 bases. Germline CDR1 reads KGHSH; CDR2 reads LQKENI. The CDR3 nucleotides are TGTGCCAGCTCATGGCGAGCCGGAGGAAATTACAATGAGCAGTTCTTC. This codes for CASSWRAGGNYNEQFF.

The chain recombines TRBV6-9 with TRBJ2-7, with TRBD2 matching over 8 bases. The trim removed 7 bases at V and 4 bases at J, leaving 6 bases unmatched. Germline assignment: CDR1 MNHGY and CDR2 SVAAGI. The CDR3 is 13 residues long. CDR3 region: CASKIGREYEQYF. The CDR3, as DNA: TGTGCCAGCAAAATCGGGAGGGAGTACGAGCAGTACTTC.

The rearrangement uses TRBV4-1 and TRBJ2-1, with 8 bases that match TRBD2. Germline V gives CDR1 MGHRA, CDR2 YSYEKL. The V segment lost 1 base and the J segment 4 bases; nucleotides outside the gene matches: 9. The CDR3 is made up of 17 amino acids. CDR3 nucleotides: TGCGCCAGCAGCCAAGGCTTACTAGCGGCGAGTTACAATGAGCAGTTCTTC. Its protein product is CASSQGLLAASYNEQFF.

The V call is TRBV5-1, the J call TRBJ2-1; a weak D match, TRBD2 (5 bases). This CDR3 region has 13 residues. From germline, CDR1 is SGHRS and CDR2 YFSETQ. V lost 0 bases, J lost 7 bases, and 8 bases lay in between. The CDR3 DNA is TGCGCCAGCAGCTTGGGGGGAGTAAATGAGCAGTTCTTC. It encodes CASSLGGVNEQFF.

J is TRBJ1-3 and V is TRBV5-4; D is unclear. The CDR3 is made up of 16 amino acids. Per germline, CDR1 SGHNT and CDR2 YYREEE (reference sequence). V was trimmed by 3 bases and J by 4 bases, leaving 17 bases between them. The CDR3 sequence is CASSYPPFILGNTIYF. CDR3 in DNA: TGTGCCAGCAGCTATCCACCATTTATTCTGGGAAACACCATATATTTT. The full variable domain, in which reference TRBV5-4 and TRBJ1-3 provide the parts outside the CDR3, is ETGVTQSPTHLIKTRGQQVTLRCSSQSGHNTVSWYQQALGQGPQFIFQYYREEENGRGNFPPRFSGLQFPNYSSELNVNALELDDSALYLCASSYPPFILGNTIYFGEGSWLTVV.

V is TRBV28 and J is TRBJ1-1; D is undetermined. V dropped 1 base and J dropped 8 bases, with 8 bases sitting between them. The CDR3 spans 12 residues. The V gene's germline CDR1 is MDHEN and CDR2 SYDVKM. CDR3 DNA: TGTGCCAGCAGTTTATACTCCGGGGAAGCTTTCTTT. Translating it yields CASSLYSGEAFF.

J is TRBJ1-1 and V is TRBV7-2, with D tentatively TRBD1 (6 bases). Trimming took off 1 base at V and 0 bases at J, with 12 bases between the two ends. Germline lookup yields CDR1 SGHTA and CDR2 FQGNSA. The CDR3 sequence is 16 residues long. The CDR3 DNA sequence: TGTGCCAGCAGCTTAGACCAGGGGCGATTGAACACTGAAGCTTTCTTT. It yields the protein CASSLDQGRLNTEAFF. Drawing the rest from reference TRBV7-2 and TRBJ1-1, the complete variable domain is GAGVSQSPSNKVTEKGKDVELRCDPISGHTALYWYRQSLGQGLEFLIYFQGNSAPDKSGLPSDRFSAERTGGSVSTLTIQRTQQEDSAVYLCASSLDQGRLNTEAFFGQGTRLTVV.

The CDR3 nucleotides read TGTGCCTGGAGTGCGACAGGGACAGCTAACTATGGCTACACCTTC. The encoded protein is CAWSATGTANYGYTF. The chain employs TRBV30 and TRBJ1-2, with 7 bases that match TRBD1. CDR1 GTSNPN and CDR2 SVGIG come from the germline V gene (reference sequence). The trim removed 1 base at V and 0 bases at J, leaving 5 bases unmatched. The CDR3 sequence is 15 residues long.

The rearrangement links TRBV28 to TRBJ2-5; TRBD2 matches 7 bases. CDR1 is MDHEN, CDR2 SYDVKM, per germline. The V segment lost 6 bases and the J segment 1 base; nucleotides outside the gene matches: 5. The CDR3 is 14 residues long. This chain's CDR3 is CASSRAGTQETQYF. The CDR3 bases are TGTGCCAGCAGCCGAGCGGGGACCCAAGAGACCCAGTACTTC. Full variable domain (outside the CDR3, taken from reference TRBV28 and TRBJ2-5): DVKVTQSSRYLVKRTGEKVFLECVQDMDHENMFWYRQDPGLGLRLIYFSYDVKMKEKGDIPEGYSVSREKKERFSLILESASTNQTSMYLCASSRAGTQETQYFGPGTRLLVL.

The chain employs TRBV28 and TRBJ2-2; unclear D gene. The length of the CDR3 is 16 residues. Trimming took 1 base from V and 4 from J, leaving 13 bases between them. Germline V gene sequence: CDR1 MDHEN, CDR2 SYDVKM. CDR3 loop: CASSLLGTTVTGELFF. The CDR3 nucleotides are TGTGCCAGCAGTTTATTAGGAACTACCGTCACCGGGGAGCTGTTTTTT.

The DNA of the CDR3 is TGTGCCAGCAGCCAAGCTGGGCAGCCCAATCAGCCCCAGCATTTT. Protein product: CASSQAGQPNQPQHF. V is TRBV4-2 and J is TRBJ1-5, with no clear D. Germline V CDR1 and CDR2: LGHNA, YNFKEQ. Trimming removed 1 base from V and 3 bases from J, with 10 bases in between. The length of the CDR3 is 15 residues.

This clone appeared once. Other nucleotide sequences from this sample produce the same CDR3. The chain employs TRBV18 and TRBJ2-3; no definite D call. The V gene lost 3 bases and the J gene lost 3 bases, with 7 bases spanning the gap. This CDR3 comprises 13 residues. The V gene's germline CDR1 is KGHSH and CDR2 LQKENI. The CDR3 nucleotides are TGTGCCAGCTCACCTAGCATTACAGATACGCAGTATTTT. Translation: CASSPSITDTQYF.

About this clone: Other DNA sequences in this sample translate to the same CDR3. This sequence joins TRBV18 and TRBJ2-7; no clear D. Germline V gives CDR1 KGHSH, CDR2 LQKENI. CDR3 length: 12 residues. V was pared by 3 bases and J by 3 bases, with 6 bases between. CDR3 region: CASSPASYEQYF. The CDR3 nucleotides read TGTGCCAGCTCACCTGCCAGCTACGAGCAGTACTTC.

V and J are TRBV10-2 and TRBJ1-2; TRBD1 might be the D (5 bases). The CDR3 consists of 13 residues. Germline lookup yields CDR1 WSHSY and CDR2 SAAADI. Trimming removed 4 bases from V and 4 bases from J, with 10 bases in between. The CDR3, as DNA: TGCGCCAGCAGTGGACAGCCGATCTATGGCTACACCTTC. Translated, it gives CASSGQPIYGYTF.

This clone was detected a few times. The rearrangement links TRBV11-2 to TRBJ2-3, with 8 bases aligning to TRBD1. The CDR3 sequence is 15 residues long. Germline-derived CDR1 and CDR2 are SGHAT and FQNNGV. J lost 3 bases, V lost 4 bases, and 6 bases had no gene match. CDR3 sequence (DNA): TGTGCCAGCAGCTCGGGGGACAGGCCAACAGATACGCAGTATTTT. This translates into CASSSGDRPTDTQYF.

This clone was recorded many times. V and J are TRBV7-2 and TRBJ2-1, with a possible D match to TRBD2 (6 bases). CDR1 is SGHTA, CDR2 FQGNSA, per germline. This CDR3 region has 15 residues. Trimming removed 7 bases from V and 7 bases from J, with 20 bases in between. The chain's CDR3 is CASTTLRDRGNEQFF. The CDR3 DNA is TGTGCCAGCACCACGTTGCGGGACCGAGGAAATGAGCAGTTCTTC.

This rearrangement joins TRBV29-1 to TRBJ1-1; a weak D match, TRBD1 (6 bases). The CDR3 has 13 residues. Germline V gene sequence: CDR1 SQVTM, CDR2 ANQGSEA. Trimming left V 6 bases short and J 8 bases short, with 19 bases between. CDR3 sequence (DNA): TGCAGCGTGACCAATCGCGGACAGAGAGAAGCTTTCTTT. This codes for CSVTNRGQREAFF.

On this clone itself: Other DNA sequences from this sample encode an identical CDR3 as well. The chain carries TRBV6-1 and TRBJ2-7, with 7 bases identical to TRBD1. V dropped 5 bases and J dropped 4; count of bases not matched to a gene: 2. The CDR3 has 12 residues. The V gene's germline CDR1 is MNHNS and CDR2 SASEGT. CDR3: CASSPQGYEQYF. The CDR3 region has the DNA TGTGCCAGCAGTCCACAGGGGTACGAGCAGTACTTC.

The rearrangement joins TRBV5-1 to TRBJ2-7; 9 bases match TRBD2. The V gene's germline CDR1 is SGHRS and CDR2 YFSETQ. Trimming removed 5 bases from V and 2 bases from J; junction bases left unmatched: 8. CDR3 length: 15 residues. CDR3 sequence: CASRPTSGATYEQYF. CDR3 nucleotide sequence: TGCGCCAGCAGGCCGACTAGCGGAGCGACCTACGAGCAGTACTTC.

The chain carries TRBV4-2 and TRBJ2-7, with TRBD2 as a possible D gene (5 bases). The V end was cut by 2 bases, the J end by 3 bases, with 11 bases between. Germline CDR1 LGHNA, CDR2 YNFKEQ. This CDR3 has 14 residues. CDR3 nucleotide sequence: TGTGCCAGCAGCCAATCCCAGAGGGACTACGAGCAGTACTTC. Its protein is CASSQSQRDYEQYF.

This clone has a single count. The chain joins TRBV1 to TRBJ1-5. TRBV1 corresponds to a pseudogene. The CDR3 spans 19 residues. CDR3 loop: CTSSQDYREGCGNNQPQHF. For the CDR3, the DNA is TGCACCAGCAGCCAAGATTACAGGGAGGGTTGCGGAAACAATCAGCCCCAGCATTTT.

J is TRBJ1-2 and V is TRBV28; D may be TRBD1 (6 bases). The length of the CDR3 is 13 residues. With 4 bases removed from V and 6 bases from J, the gap between germline ends came to 12 bases. Germline values: CDR1 MDHEN, CDR2 SYDVKM. CDR3: CASSSSGDHGYTF. The CDR3, as DNA: TGTGCCAGCAGTTCTTCAGGGGATCATGGCTACACCTTC.

By share, this clone ranks as large. CDR3 amino acids: CASSVAESSYNEQFF. CDR3 nucleotides: TGCGCCAGCAGCGTAGCGGAGAGCTCCTACAATGAGCAGTTCTTC. This chain joins TRBV5-1 and TRBJ2-1, with D maybe TRBD2 (6 bases). Germline assignment: CDR1 SGHRS and CDR2 YFSETQ. V dropped 4 bases and J dropped 0 bases, with 11 bases sitting between them. The CDR3 is made up of 15 amino acids. Together with reference TRBV5-1 and TRBJ2-1, the CDR3 gives the full variable domain: KAGVTQTPRYLIKTRGQQVTLSCSPISGHRSVSWYQQTPGQGLQFLFEYFSETQRNKGNFPGRFSGRQFSNSRSEMNVSTLELGDSALYLCASSVAESSYNEQFFGPGTRLTVL.

The V call is TRBV12-5, the J call TRBJ2-6, with D possibly matching TRBD2 (5 bases). Trimming removed 6 bases at V and 0 bases at J, with 6 bases between. Germline V CDR1 and CDR2: LGHNT, FRNRAP. The CDR3 has 14 residues. CDR3 coding DNA: TGTGCTAGTGGACGGGGCTCTGGGGCCAACGTCCTGACTTTC. It specifies CASGRGSGANVLTF.

The gene calls are TRBV28 and TRBJ2-1; D gene ambiguous. The CDR3 loop spans 17 amino acids. V was trimmed by 7 bases and J by 8 bases, leaving 27 bases between them. Germline loops: CDR1 MDHEN, CDR2 SYDVKM. The CDR3 sequence: CASTTLSRGRLVDEQFF. The CDR3 DNA sequence: TGTGCCAGCACCACCCTATCGCGAGGCCGGTTGGTGGATGAGCAGTTCTTC. The full variable domain, in which reference TRBV28 and TRBJ2-1 provide the parts outside the CDR3, is DVKVTQSSRYLVKRTGEKVFLECVQDMDHENMFWYRQDPGLGLRLIYFSYDVKMKEKGDIPEGYSVSREKKERFSLILESASTNQTSMYLCASTTLSRGRLVDEQFFGPGTRLTVL.